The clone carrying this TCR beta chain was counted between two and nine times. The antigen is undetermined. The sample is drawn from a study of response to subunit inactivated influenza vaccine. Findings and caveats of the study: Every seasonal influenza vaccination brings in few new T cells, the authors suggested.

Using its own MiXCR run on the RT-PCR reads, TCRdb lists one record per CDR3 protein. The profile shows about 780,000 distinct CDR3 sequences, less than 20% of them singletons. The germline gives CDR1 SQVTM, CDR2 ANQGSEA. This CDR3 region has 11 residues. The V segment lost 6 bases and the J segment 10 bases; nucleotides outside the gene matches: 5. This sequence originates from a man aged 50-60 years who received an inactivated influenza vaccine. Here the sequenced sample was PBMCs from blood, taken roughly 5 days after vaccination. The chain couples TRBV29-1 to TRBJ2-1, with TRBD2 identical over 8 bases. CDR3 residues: CSVPPGGEQFF. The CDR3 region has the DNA TGCAGCGTCCCCCCGGGAGGGGAGCAGTTCTTC.